A selection of T cell receptor beta chains follows, all from one sample in a study of cytomegalovirus exposure and HLA in healthy donors. Assay used: immunoSEQ multiplex PCR; TCRdb lists only in-frame clones, some missing. Of tens of thousands of clones in the sample, about 74% were seen once. Sequencing was carried out using PBMCs. The receptors were gathered from a woman aged 45-60 years in good health and CMV-seropositive. The CDR3 runs from the conserved cysteine through the conserved F or W. The D gene is left open where the match is weak. Rows give clone size only sometimes, using once, few, many, or a class for an expanded clone.

clone_size d_call j_call v_call cdr3_nt cdr3_aa
- - TRBJ2-7 TRBV6-5 TGTGCCAGCAGTTATCCCCCGACCAGGTCCTACGAGCAGTACTTC CASSYPPTRSYEQYF
once TRBD1 TRBJ1-4 TRBV5-1 TGCGCCAGCAGTGAGGGGGCCGTGATTCTGAATGAAAAACTGTTTTTT CASSEGAVILNEKLFF
few TRBD1 TRBJ1-2 TRBV28 TGTGCCAGCCGCGCCGGGACAGGGGTGCCGGGCTATGGCTACACCTTC CASRAGTGVPGYGYTF
- - TRBJ2-5 TRBV6-5 TGTGCCAGCACCATCAGACGCACTAGTGGAGAGACCCAGTACTTC CASTIRRTSGETQYF
once - TRBJ2-7 TRBV18 TGTGCCAGCTCCCCTGGGGGGAGAACCTACGAGCAGTACTTC CASSPGGRTYEQYF
- TRBD2 TRBJ2-5 TRBV7-6 TGTGCCAGCAGCCCCCTCCTAGCGGGAGGCCTCCAAGAGACCCAGTACTTC CASSPLLAGGLQETQYF
- - TRBJ2-3 TRBV2 TGTGCCAGCAGTGGACTAGACGGGTATTTT CASSGLDGYF
- - TRBJ2-7 TRBV7-9 TGTGCCAGCAGCCCCGCTGGCAGTTACGAGCAGTACTTC CASSPAGSYEQYF
few TRBD2 TRBJ2-7 TRBV29-1 TGCAGCGGCGGACTAGCGCCCTGGGACGAGCAGTACTTC CSGGLAPWDEQYF
- - TRBJ2-5 TRBV29-1 TGCAGCGGGAGTGCTAAAGAGACCCAGTACTTC CSGSAKETQYF
- - TRBJ2-3 TRBV5-8 TGTGCCAGCAAACTCGGGACACCAAGCACAGATACGCAGTATTTT CASKLGTPSTDTQYF
few - TRBJ2-7 TRBV6-1 TGTGCCAGCAGTGAAGAAGGGAGCCAATCCATCTACGAGCAGTACTTC CASSEEGSQSIYEQYF
few - TRBJ1-3 TRBV6-1 TGTGCCAGCAGTGTCCTCTACACCATATATTTT CASSVLYTIYF
few TRBD2 TRBJ2-7 TRBV5-5 TGTGCCAGCAGCTTACTAGCGGGAGTATACGAGCAGTACTTC CASSLLAGVYEQYF
- TRBD1 TRBJ2-1 TRBV19 TGTGCCAGTAGACCGGGACAGGGATTTTACAATGAGCAGTTCTTC CASRPGQGFYNEQFF
- TRBD1 TRBJ1-1 TRBV19 TGTGCCAGTAGTATACGGGGACAGGGCCTTGGTTTCACTGAAGCTTTCTTT CASSIRGQGLGFTEAFF
- TRBD1 TRBJ2-7 TRBV11-3 TGTGCCAGCAGCTTACGAGCCCCGGGACAGGTAGTCGAGCAGTACTTC CASSLRAPGQVVEQYF
- - TRBJ2-5 TRBV19 TGTGCCAGTAGACGCCAGGGTGGGGAGACCCAGTACTTC CASRRQGGETQYF
- TRBD1 TRBJ1-5 TRBV2 TGTGCCAGCAGTGACCGGGACAGGGAAGGAACAAGGCATTTT CASSDRDREGTRHF
- TRBD1 TRBJ1-1 TRBV2 TGTGCCAACCTCAGGGGGGATATTGAAGCTTTCTTT CANLRGDIEAFF
once - TRBJ2-7 TRBV27 TGTGCCAGCAGTTACGCCGGACACACCACCTACGAGCAGTACTTC CASSYAGHTTYEQYF
- - TRBJ1-1 TRBV5-1 TGCGCCAGCAGCTTGCGGGGGGGGAGTGAAACTGAAGCTTTCTTT CASSLRGGSETEAFF
- - TRBJ2-7 TRBV28 TGTGCCAGCAGTTTAGGAGGGACAGTTTACGAGCAGTACTTC CASSLGGTVYEQYF
- - TRBJ1-2 TRBV18 TGTGCCAGCTCACGGACACCTAACTATGGCTACACCTTC CASSRTPNYGYTF
- TRBD2 TRBJ2-7 TRBV13 TGTGCCAGCAGCGGACCAGTGGGCACTAGCGGGAGCTACGAGCAGTACTTC CASSGPVGTSGSYEQYF
- - TRBJ2-5 TRBV2 TGTGCCAGCAGGGCCGGACAGTTAGAGACCCAGTACTTC CASRAGQLETQYF
- - TRBJ1-5 TRBV19 TGTGCCAGTAGTGCCGACAGAAATCAGCCCCAGCATTTT CASSADRNQPQHF
few TRBD1 TRBJ2-6 TRBV6-4 TGTGCCAGCAGTCCCGGGACAGGCTCTGGGGCCAACGTCCTGACTTTC CASSPGTGSGANVLTF
- TRBD2 TRBJ2-1 TRBV4-2 TGTGCCAGCAGCCGGTCCGGGACTAGAGATAATGAGCAGTTCTTC CASSRSGTRDNEQFF
- - TRBJ2-1 TRBV5-1 TGCGCCAGCAGCACCCTAGCCTACAATGAGCAGTTCTTC CASSTLAYNEQFF
- - TRBJ2-5 TRBV12-5 TGTGCTAGTGGTTTTACAGGGTTAGGCGGGGAGACCCAGTACTTC CASGFTGLGGETQYF
few - TRBJ2-3 TRBV9 TGTGCCAGCAGCGTAAAGAGCGGAAGCACAGATACGCAGTATTTT CASSVKSGSTDTQYF
few - TRBJ1-5 TRBV2 TGTGCCAGCAACCCGGGGGAAATGCAGCCCCAGCATTTT CASNPGEMQPQHF
- - TRBJ2-3 TRBV27 TGTGCCAGCAGTTACCGCCTAGAGTTCCACACAGATACGCAGTATTTT CASSYRLEFHTDTQYF
- TRBD1 TRBJ1-2 TRBV9 TGTGCCAGCAGCGTAGAAGGGACAGGGTCTGCTGGCTACACCTTC CASSVEGTGSAGYTF
- - TRBJ2-1 TRBV7-8 TGTGCCAGCAGCTTAGGGACTACGAGGACCCAGTTCTTC CASSLGTTRTQFF
once - TRBJ2-5 TRBV5-1 TGCGCCAGCAGCTTGGGGAATCTTGGGAGCGGGGAGACCCAGTACTTC CASSLGNLGSGETQYF
- - TRBJ1-2 TRBV19 TGTGCCAGTAGGGTCGCGGGATCCAACTATGGCTACACCTTC CASRVAGSNYGYTF
once TRBD1 TRBJ1-2 TRBV7-9 TGTGCCAGCAGCGCCCCGGGACAGGGGAATCTCTCTAACTATGGCTACACCTTC CASSAPGQGNLSNYGYTF
- TRBD1 TRBJ1-1 TRBV9 TGTGCCAGCAGCTTGGGACAGGGCTTTAACACTGAAGCTTTCTTT CASSLGQGFNTEAFF
few - TRBJ2-1 TRBV5-4 TGTGCCAGCAGCTTGGACCCCACAAGCTCCTACAATGAGCAGTTCTTC CASSLDPTSSYNEQFF
- TRBD1 TRBJ2-1 TRBV7-8 TGTGCCAGCAGCATCTTGGACAGGGCTGAGCAGTTCTTC CASSILDRAEQFF
once TRBD1 TRBJ2-4 TRBV29-1 TGCAGCGTCCTCCGGGACAGGGGTAACATTCAGTACTTC CSVLRDRGNIQYF
- TRBD1 TRBJ2-7 TRBV18 TGTGCCAGCTCCACCGGGACAGGAGAATACGAGCAGTACTTC CASSTGTGEYEQYF
- TRBD2 TRBJ2-1 TRBV10-3 TGTGCCATCAGTTCTACTAGCGGGAGGTTCCGTGAGCAGTTCTTC CAISSTSGRFREQFF
- - TRBJ2-1 TRBV7-2 TGTGCCAGCAGCTTAGGTGGGCCTACAACTGAGCAGTTCTTC CASSLGGPTTEQFF
- TRBD2 TRBJ2-3 TRBV6-1 TGTGCCAGCGGGAGGGCCAAGGATACGCAGTATTTT CASGRAKDTQYF
- TRBD1 TRBJ2-7 TRBV5-6 TGTGCCAGCAGCGCCCGACAGGGGCGGAGAGGCTACGAGCAGTACTTC CASSARQGRRGYEQYF
- - TRBJ2-5 TRBV15 TGTGCCACCAGCCCGAACCCCACAGGGTCAGAGACCCAGTACTTC CATSPNPTGSETQYF